Following are 21 T cell receptor beta chains from one sample sequenced in a study of CD8 T cells in ankylosing spondylitis. Study-wide findings and caveats: For ankylosing spondylitis blood, a TCR beta motif of fewer than 10 highly homologous variants appeared characteristic.

Antigens of these TCRs are unknown. MiXCR was run by TCRdb on the 5' RACE reads, yielding one entry per CDR3 protein. The table includes roughly 700,000 distinct CDR3 sequences, around 20% detected once. Specimen: blood, either unsorted or a sorted T cell fraction (not recorded which). These receptors were collected from a male donor with ankylosing spondylitis.

The chain carries TRBV5-1 and TRBJ2-1; D is unresolved. The CDR3 has 14 residues. V lost 0 bases and J 5 bases, leaving 9 bases between the germline ends. Germline V gives CDR1 SGHRS, CDR2 YFSETQ. The CDR3 loop reads CASSLGLVDNEQFF. For the CDR3, the DNA is TGCGCCAGCAGCTTGGGGCTAGTGGACAATGAGCAGTTCTTC.

Remarks on this clonotype: The junction and the germline gene differ at one end; a read error may be behind it. The chain couples TRBV12-3 or TRBV12-4 to TRBJ2-5; D tentatively reads TRBD1 or TRBD2 (6 bases each). The CDR3 has 12 residues. The CDR3 loop reads CASRPGAEAQYF. CDR3 sequence (DNA): TGTGCCAGCAGACCGGGGGCAGAGGCCCAGTACTTC.

This chain's CDR3 is CASSFGDRGTGELFF. The DNA of the CDR3 is TGCGCCAGCAGCTTTGGGGACAGGGGGACCGGGGAGCTGTTTTTT. The chain couples TRBV5-1 to TRBJ2-2, with 11 bases matching TRBD1. V lost 2 bases and J lost 5; bases outside the gene matches: 2. This CDR3 region has 15 residues. Germline V CDR1 and CDR2: SGHRS, YFSETQ.

This clonotype was recorded only once. The genes are TRBV18 and TRBJ2-7; D gene unclear. V shed 2 bases and J shed 4 bases, with 9 bases lying between them. The germline V gene encodes CDR1 KGHSH and CDR2 LQKENI. The CDR3 has 13 amino acids. In nucleotides, the CDR3 is TGTGCCAGCTCACCAAAACAGACATACGAGCAGTACTTC. It codes for CASSPKQTYEQYF.

The chain links TRBV29-1 to TRBJ1-2, with 7 bases matching TRBD1. Germline trimming cut 1 base from V and 4 bases from J; bases unmatched to any gene: 3. The CDR3 is made up of 13 amino acids. Germline V gene lookup returns CDR1 SQVTM and CDR2 ANQGSEA. The CDR3 reads CSVEGWDSYGYTF. CDR3 DNA: TGCAGCGTTGAAGGCTGGGACAGCTATGGCTACACCTTC.

The chain combines TRBV3-1 with TRBJ1-1; D is possibly TRBD1 (5 bases). Germline-derived CDR1 and CDR2 are LGHDT and YNNKEL (reference sequence). The CDR3 totals 13 residues. Trimming took off 4 bases at V and 4 bases at J, with 10 bases between the two ends. CDR3 region: CASSRRDSTEAFF. CDR3 DNA sequence: TGTGCCAGCAGCCGCAGGGATAGCACTGAAGCTTTCTTT.

V usage is TRBV29-1 and J usage is TRBJ2-2, with TRBD2 identical over 11 bases. The CDR3 runs to 15 residues. The germline CDR1 and CDR2 sequences are SQVTM and ANQGSEA. J gave up 7 bases and V 3 bases, and 7 bases lay outside the gene matches. CDR3 loop: CSVDIAGGPVGELFF. The CDR3 bases are TGCAGCGTTGACATAGCGGGGGGGCCGGTCGGGGAGCTGTTTTTT.

This clonotype was found a few times. V gene TRBV27 combines with J gene TRBJ1-1; D not resolved. This CDR3 is 13 amino acids long. Trimming shortened V by 10 bases and J by 2 bases, and 14 bases separated the two germline ends. Germline V gene sequence: CDR1 MNHEY, CDR2 SMNVEV (reference sequence). As DNA, the CDR3 is TGTGCCACCTGCCTCAGGCCTAACACTGAAGCTTTCTTT. Translation gives CATCLRPNTEAFF.

The rearrangement joins TRBV12-3 or TRBV12-4 to TRBJ2-6; no reliable D call. The CDR3 is 16 residues long. Trimming left V 5 bases short and J 0 bases short, with 11 bases between. The CDR3 DNA sequence: TGTGCCAGCAGTATGCGACGGAGCTCTGGGGCCAACGTCCTGACTTTC. Its protein product is CASSMRRSSGANVLTF.

This clonotype has more than one count but fewer than ten. This rearrangement joins TRBV29-1 to TRBJ2-2; D call uncertain. Trimming pared 0 bases from V and 5 bases from J, leaving 7 bases between. The CDR3 extends over 13 amino acids. Looked up from germline, CDR1 is SQVTM and CDR2 is ANQGSEA. The CDR3 here is CSVEDEGTGELFF. In nucleotides, the CDR3 is TGCAGCGTTGAAGATGAAGGGACCGGGGAGCTGTTTTTT.

This clonotype was counted between two and nine times. CDR3 amino acids: CASSPGTSGGRSYEQYF. CDR3 coding DNA: TGTGCCAGCAGCCCCGGGACTAGCGGGGGAAGGTCCTACGAGCAGTACTTC. J is TRBJ2-7 and V is TRBV12-3 or TRBV12-4; 14 nucleotides line up with TRBD2. The CDR3 has 17 amino acids. Unmatched junction bases numbered 8, after V lost 6 bases and J lost 1 base.

This chain uses TRBV7-9 with TRBJ1-2; 9 nucleotides align to TRBD1. Germline V lookup: CDR1 SEHNR, CDR2 FQNEAQ (reference sequence). V dropped 5 bases and J dropped 3; count of bases not matched to a gene: 10. This CDR3 comprises 16 residues. CDR3 loop: CASSPWTGEKDYGYTF. The CDR3 nucleotides read TGTGCCAGCAGCCCCTGGACAGGGGAGAAGGACTATGGCTACACCTTC.

This clonotype was found a few times. The chain is built from TRBV5-1 and TRBJ2-1, with TRBD1 matching over 7 bases. V gave up 5 bases and J gave up 3 bases; unmatched junction bases: 11. Germline CDR1 SGHRS, CDR2 YFSETQ. This CDR3 has 16 residues. In DNA form, the CDR3 reads TGCGCCAGCAGTAAAACCGGGACAGACTTCTACAATGAGCAGTTCTTC. This sequence encodes CASSKTGTDFYNEQFF.

The sample holds a few counts of this clonotype. CDR3 region: CASRVRPGQGSGELFF. The CDR3 nucleotides are TGTGCCAGCAGAGTTCGCCCGGGACAGGGTTCCGGGGAGCTGTTTTTT. V gene TRBV27 combines with J gene TRBJ2-2; TRBD1 matches at 9 bases. This CDR3 has 16 residues. Germline V gives CDR1 MNHEY, CDR2 SMNVEV (reference sequence). J lost 6 bases, V lost 6 bases, and 11 bases had no gene match.

This clonotype was recorded a few times. The chain has TRBV12-3 or TRBV12-4 and TRBJ2-1; D could derive from TRBD1 or TRBD2 (6 bases each). CDR3 size: 15 residues. Trimming stripped 0 bases from V and 7 bases from J, with 13 bases between. The CDR3 sequence is CASSLASRGRNEQFF. The CDR3, as DNA: TGTGCCAGCAGTTTAGCGTCAAGGGGGAGGAATGAGCAGTTCTTC.

The V gene is TRBV29-1, the J gene TRBJ1-2; TRBD1 matches 10 bases. V lost 1 base to trimming and J lost 4 bases; unmatched junction nucleotides: 6. The CDR3 runs 15 residues. The V gene's germline CDR1 is SQVTM and CDR2 ANQGSEA. The CDR3 reads CSVEATGTGVYGYTF. The CDR3 bases are TGCAGCGTTGAAGCTACCGGGACAGGGGTCTATGGCTACACCTTC.

This clonotype turned up a few times. This rearrangement joins TRBV2 to TRBJ2-7; D is unresolved. CDR3 length equals 14 residues. Trimming cost V 6 bases and J 1 base, with 13 bases left between them. Germline-derived CDR1 and CDR2 are SNHLY and FYNNEI. The CDR3 nucleotides are TGTGCCAGCAGCGAACTACGGGCATCCTACGAGCAGTACTTC. As protein: CASSELRASYEQYF.

This CDR3 is CRGEGGDGYTF. As DNA, the CDR3 is TGCAGGGGGGAGGGGGGCGATGGCTACACCTTC. This chain connects TRBV20-1 to TRBJ1-2; D might be TRBD1 (6 bases). Germline V CDR1 and CDR2: DFQATT, SNEGSKA (reference sequence). This CDR3 has 11 amino acids.

The chain uses TRBV14 and TRBJ1-2, with a possible D match to TRBD1 (6 bases). The V gene lost 4 bases and the J gene lost 7 bases, with 16 bases spanning the gap. CDR3 length: 14 residues. The germline V gene has CDR1 SGHDN and CDR2 FVKESK. The CDR3 here is CASSLFQTGGGYTF. CDR3 bases: TGTGCCAGCAGCCTATTCCAGACAGGCGGTGGCTACACCTTC.

This rearrangement joins TRBV7-9 to TRBJ2-2; 7 bases fit TRBD2. Germline V gives CDR1 SEHNR, CDR2 FQNEAQ (reference sequence). After removal of 5 bases from V and 4 bases from J, the junction contained 4 bases not matched to a gene. The CDR3 spans 14 residues. This CDR3 is CASSHLAATGELFF. CDR3 DNA sequence: TGTGCCAGCAGCCATCTAGCGGCCACCGGGGAGCTGTTTTTT.

This clonotype was found a few times. CDR3 sequence (DNA): TGTGCCAGTCTGGACAGCCAGAACACCGGGGAGCTGTTTTTT. This encodes CASLDSQNTGELFF. The chain has TRBV28 and TRBJ2-2; tentative D call: TRBD1 (6 bases). Trimming took off 9 bases at V and 1 base at J, with 12 bases between the two ends. The CDR3 spans 14 residues. Germline assignment: CDR1 MDHEN and CDR2 SYDVKM.